A selection of T cell receptor beta chains follows, all from one sample in a study of human T cells and chemical hapten exposure. One entry per CDR3 protein, called by TCRdb with MiXCR from the RACE reads. The data contain some 77,000 distinct CDR3 sequences, 8.5% to 9.5% of them singletons. Sequencing was carried out using whole blood. These receptors were collected from a female donor in good health. Some clones in this sample may be carry-over from other donors' samples. CDR3s include the opening cysteine and the closing phenylalanine or tryptophan.

V,J,CDR3
TRBV2,TRBJ1-1,CASSAGAGTEAFF
TRBV29-1,TRBJ2-3,CSNQRGCFSDTQYF
TRBV29-1,TRBJ1-4,CSVLVGEKLFF
TRBV20-1,TRBJ2-7,CSAPSQEYEQYF
TRBV6-5,TRBJ1-1,CASSYSEQGRTEAFF
TRBV12-3/TRBV12-4,TRBJ2-1,CASSLGGSNNEQFF
TRBV6-5,TRBJ1-1,CASSDQGQMNTEAFF
TRBV7-6,TRBJ1-2,CASSSDGQGHYGYTF
TRBV12-3/TRBV12-4,TRBJ2-3,CASRRTASGADTQYF
TRBV7-9,TRBJ1-6,CASSLEQYNSPLHF
TRBV12-3/TRBV12-4,TRBJ1-4,CASRAPGAGVEKLFF